Shown below are 27 T cell receptor beta chains from a single sample sequenced in a study of OX40 agonist ivuxolimab in advanced cancers. Profiling relied on immunoSEQ multiplex PCR, and the TCRdb table lists in-frame clones only, not all of them. The table has tens of thousands of clones, roughly 84% seen once. Material: CD4+ or CD8+ T cells sorted from blood, obtained in a trial of the OX40 agonist ivuxolimab. The receptors come from an adult with an advanced solid tumor such as melanoma, head and neck, liver or kidney cancer.

This clone showed up just a few times. The chain carries TRBV29-1 and TRBJ2-7; 10 positions agree with TRBD1. Per germline, CDR1 SQVTM and CDR2 ANQGSEA. Unmatched junction bases numbered 3, after V lost 5 bases and J lost 2 bases. This CDR3 has 13 residues. DNA for the CDR3: TGCAGCGTTAAGGGGACAGGGGCCTACGAGCAGTACTTC. Amino acid sequence: CSVKGTGAYEQYF.

This chain uses TRBV28 with TRBJ2-6, with D possibly TRBD1 on 6 matching bases. With 6 bases removed from V and 1 base from J, the gap between germline ends came to 13 bases. CDR1 and CDR2 from the germline V gene are MDHEN and SYDVKM. CDR3 length: 16 amino acids. CDR3 sequence: CASRGAGFSGANVLTF. The CDR3 DNA is TGTGCCAGCAGGGGGGCGGGTTTTTCTGGGGCCAACGTCCTGACTTTC.

J is TRBJ2-2 and V is TRBV5-1; D not resolved. CDR3 length: 15 amino acids. V shed 0 bases and J shed 5 bases, with 11 bases lying between them. The germline V gene has CDR1 SGHRS and CDR2 YFSETQ. The CDR3 nucleotides are TGCGCCAGCAGCTTGGCCGGCCCAAGGACCGGGGAGCTGTTTTTT. Translated, it gives CASSLAGPRTGELFF.

CDR3 sequence reads: CASSVTGLNEQFF. As DNA, the CDR3 is TGTGCCAGCAGCGTGACAGGCCTCAATGAGCAGTTCTTC. The V gene is TRBV9, the J gene TRBJ2-1; D might be TRBD1 (6 bases). The germline V gene has CDR1 SGDLS and CDR2 YYNGEE. This CDR3 region has 13 residues. The V gene lost 2 bases and the J gene lost 6 bases, with 9 bases spanning the gap.

This chain joins TRBV10-3 and TRBJ1-5, with 8 bases that match TRBD1. This CDR3 contains 14 residues. Germline-derived CDR1 and CDR2 are ENHRY and SYGVKD. Losses at the gene ends were 3 bases for V and 11 bases for J; bases not matched to a gene: 9. The CDR3 here is CAISDMQGALAQHF. As DNA, the CDR3 is TGTGCCATCAGTGATATGCAGGGGGCACTAGCCCAGCATTTT.

This chain uses TRBV29-1 with TRBJ1-1; TRBD1 aligns across 7 bases. The CDR3 consists of 13 residues. With V trimmed by 6 bases and J by 8 bases, 12 bases remained unmatched. Germline V lookup: CDR1 SQVTM, CDR2 ANQGSEA. The CDR3 DNA follows: TGCAGCGTCGCGAACGGACAGGCCGAGGAAGCTTTCTTT. Translating it yields CSVANGQAEEAFF.

The V gene is TRBV4-2, the J gene TRBJ2-6, with TRBD1 matching over 9 bases. Germline trimming cut 4 bases from V and 0 bases from J; bases unmatched to any gene: 7. Germline loops: CDR1 LGHNA, CDR2 YNFKEQ. CDR3 length equals 18 residues. The CDR3 region has the DNA TGTGCCAGCAGCCTTGGGACAGGGAGTTTCTCTGGGGCCAACGTCCTGACTTTC. This sequence encodes CASSLGTGSFSGANVLTF.

The chain recombines TRBV5-4 with TRBJ2-5; 13 bases match TRBD2. This CDR3 is 15 amino acids long. The germline V gene has CDR1 SGHNT and CDR2 YYREEE (reference sequence). J lost 4 bases, V lost 0 bases, and 0 bases had no gene match. CDR3 in DNA: TGTGCCAGCAGCTTGGGGACTAGCGGGGGAGAGACCCAGTACTTC. This translates into CASSLGTSGGETQYF.

The sample holds one count of this clone. The genes are TRBV2 and TRBJ1-1, with TRBD1 identical over 7 bases. The CDR3 extends over 16 amino acids. Germline lookup yields CDR1 SNHLY and CDR2 FYNNEI. J was trimmed by 3 bases and V by 6 bases; bases with no gene match: 13. The CDR3 DNA follows: TGTGCCAGCAGAACTCAAGGGGGCATTTTTGACACTGAAGCTTTCTTT. It is translated as CASRTQGGIFDTEAFF.

This sequence joins TRBV2 and TRBJ1-5, with D possibly matching TRBD1 (6 bases). Trimming pared 6 bases from V and 7 bases from J, leaving 16 bases between. CDR1 and CDR2 (germline): SNHLY, FYNNEI. CDR3 size: 14 residues. This CDR3 reads CASRLNRAAQPQHF. For the CDR3, the DNA is TGTGCCAGCAGGCTAAACAGGGCGGCCCAGCCCCAGCATTTT. Full variable domain (remainder filled in from reference TRBV2 and TRBJ1-5): EPEVTQTPSHQVTQMGQEVILRCVPISNHLYFYWYRQILGQKVEFLVSFYNNEISEKSEIFDDQFSVERPDGSNFTLKIRSTKLEDSAMYFCASRLNRAAQPQHFGDGTRLSIL.

This chain joins TRBV6-5 and TRBJ2-7, with 9 nucleotides matching TRBD1. The junction had 6 bases not matched to a gene; V was cut back by 6 bases and J by 0 bases. This CDR3 region has 15 residues. Looked up from germline, CDR1 is MNHEY and CDR2 is SVGAGI. The CDR3 here is CASSDSGQGSYEQYF. The CDR3 bases are TGTGCCAGCAGCGATTCGGGACAGGGCTCCTACGAGCAGTACTTC.

The count of this clone is one. The chain links TRBV7-9 to TRBJ1-2, with 7 bases identical to TRBD1. V shed 5 bases and J 6 bases; nucleotides not matched to a gene: 15. CDR1 is SEHNR and CDR2 is FQNEAQ in the germline V gene (reference sequence). The CDR3 contains 16 residues. The CDR3 DNA reads TGTGCCAGCAGCCCCTATGAGACAGGGTCCTGGGATGGCTACACCTTC. Protein product: CASSPYETGSWDGYTF. Full variable domain (rest looked up from reference TRBV7-9 and TRBJ1-2): DTGVSQNPRHKITKRGQNVTFRCDPISEHNRLYWYRQTLGQGPEFLTYFQNEAQLEKSRLLSDRFSAERPKGSFSTLEIQRTEQGDSAMYLCASSPYETGSWDGYTFGSGTRLTVV.

The V gene is TRBV9, the J gene TRBJ2-7; 8 positions agree with TRBD1. The CDR3 loop spans 15 amino acids. From germline, CDR1 is SGDLS and CDR2 YYNGEE. Trimming removed 0 bases from V and 6 bases from J; junction bases left unmatched: 8. CDR3 bases: TGTGCCAGCAGCGTAGCTAGGACAGGGATAAGCGAGCAGTACTTC. Amino acids: CASSVARTGISEQYF.

The chain recombines TRBV5-1 with TRBJ2-2; D unresolved. V was cut by 0 bases and J by 1 base, with 7 bases left in between. The CDR3 has 15 residues. Germline CDR1 reads SGHRS; CDR2 reads YFSETQ. The DNA of the CDR3 is TGCGCCAGCAGCTTGGGGTACAAGAACACCGGGGAGCTGTTTTTT. This translates into CASSLGYKNTGELFF.

The CDR3 is CASSIEGGFNYGYTF. CDR3 nucleotide sequence: TGTGCCAGTAGTATAGAAGGGGGTTTCAACTATGGCTACACCTTC. V gene TRBV19 combines with J gene TRBJ1-2; tentatively, D is TRBD1 (6 bases). The CDR3 sequence is 15 residues long. Germline V lookup: CDR1 LNHDA, CDR2 SQIVND (reference sequence). Trimming took 0 bases from V and 2 from J, leaving 10 bases between them.

The chain uses TRBV6-5 and TRBJ2-3, with D perhaps matching TRBD1 (6 bases). Trimming left V 6 bases short and J 4 bases short, with 14 bases between. Germline V lookup: CDR1 MNHEY, CDR2 SVGAGI. This CDR3 contains 14 residues. CDR3 coding DNA: TGTGCCAGCAGACCACAGGGAGTAGCAGATACGCAGTATTTT. Protein sequence: CASRPQGVADTQYF.

This chain uses TRBV5-1 with TRBJ2-7, with no clear D. The CDR3 loop spans 12 amino acids. Per the germline V gene, CDR1 is SGHRS and CDR2 is YFSETQ. Trimming cost V 4 bases and J 3 bases, with 8 bases left between them. CDR3 residues: CASSPIGYEQYF. The CDR3 bases are TGCGCCAGCAGCCCGATTGGCTACGAGCAGTACTTC.

In this sample, this clone turned up a few times. The rearrangement links TRBV29-1 to TRBJ1-1; D call uncertain. Trimming stripped 3 bases from V and 5 bases from J, with 13 bases between. Germline V gene sequence: CDR1 SQVTM, CDR2 ANQGSEA. The CDR3 extends over 13 amino acids. The CDR3 nucleotides read TGCAGCGTTGAGCGGGCGGTGGGGACTGAAGCTTTCTTT. Amino acid sequence: CSVERAVGTEAFF.

This rearrangement joins TRBV27 to TRBJ2-7; 8 positions agree with TRBD2. The CDR3 is 14 amino acids. Germline V CDR1 and CDR2: MNHEY, SMNVEV (reference sequence). Trimming took 0 bases from V and 12 from J; bases not matched to a gene: 10. CDR3 DNA sequence: TGTGCCAGCAGTTTATCGCGGGGGGATCTAGGGCTGTACTTC. It encodes CASSLSRGDLGLYF.

This sequence joins TRBV5-1 and TRBJ1-1, with a tentative D call TRBD1 (6 bases). CDR3 length: 16 residues. CDR1 is SGHRS and CDR2 is YFSETQ in the germline V gene. Between the trimmed V and J ends, which lost 4 bases and 0 bases, there was a span of 16 bases. DNA of the CDR3: TGCGCCAGCAGCAACAGGGCGGCACCCCTGAACACTGAAGCTTTCTTT. Translated: CASSNRAAPLNTEAFF.

This clone was counted a few times. The DNA of the CDR3 is TGTGCCAGTGAAGGGGAATCTCACGGAAAAAACACTGAAGCTTTCTTT. This gives the protein CASEGESHGKNTEAFF. The gene calls are TRBV19 and TRBJ1-1, with D possibly being TRBD1 (5 bases). CDR3 length equals 16 residues. Between the trimmed V and J ends, which lost 8 bases and 2 bases, there was a span of 21 bases. The V gene's germline CDR1 is LNHDA and CDR2 SQIVND (reference sequence).

The count of this clone is one. This rearrangement joins TRBV12-5 to TRBJ2-2; 7 bases line up with TRBD1. Trimming removed 5 bases from V and 6 bases from J; junction bases left unmatched: 12. Germline V CDR1 and CDR2: LGHNT, FRNRAP. The CDR3 is 16 amino acids. This CDR3 is CASGEDDRVRSGELFF. In DNA form, the CDR3 reads TGTGCTAGTGGTGAAGACGACAGGGTTCGGTCCGGGGAGCTGTTTTTT.

V gene TRBV5-1 combines with J gene TRBJ1-2; perhaps TRBD1 as D (5 bases). Trimming removed 0 bases at V and 5 bases at J, with 8 bases between. The CDR3 runs to 13 residues. CDR1 is SGHRS and CDR2 is YFSETQ in the germline V gene. CDR3 sequence: CASSLEGAYGYTF. The CDR3 DNA follows: TGCGCCAGCAGCTTGGAAGGGGCTTATGGCTACACCTTC.

The chain employs TRBV6-1 and TRBJ1-5, with 7 bases matching TRBD1. The V and J ends lost 6 bases and 1 base, in that order; junction bases with no gene match: 6. The CDR3 is 15 amino acids. From germline, CDR1 is MNHNS and CDR2 SASEGT. CDR3 protein: CASRSTTGSNQPQHF. The CDR3 DNA sequence: TGTGCCAGCAGGAGTACGACAGGGAGCAATCAGCCCCAGCATTTT.

The chain joins TRBV15 to TRBJ1-4, with D possibly being TRBD1 (6 bases). The germline V gene has CDR1 LNHNV and CDR2 YYDKDF (reference sequence). The CDR3 consists of 15 residues. The V gene lost 5 bases and the J gene lost 6 bases, with 16 bases spanning the gap. CDR3 protein: CATSGDLGADEKLFF. For the CDR3, the DNA is TGTGCCACCAGCGGGGACCTGGGGGCTGATGAAAAACTGTTTTTT.

The genes are TRBV28 and TRBJ2-2; D may be TRBD2 (7 bases). Germline V gene data show CDR1 as MDHEN and CDR2 as SYDVKM. V dropped 6 bases and J dropped 6 bases, with 11 bases sitting between them. There are 13 residues in the CDR3. CDR3: CASRRGLAGELFF. The CDR3, as DNA: TGTGCCAGCAGGCGGGGGCTCGCCGGGGAGCTGTTTTTT.

The chain links TRBV27 to TRBJ2-1, with 8 bases that match TRBD2. V gave up 7 bases and J gave up 6 bases; unmatched junction bases: 8. CDR1 is MNHEY, CDR2 SMNVEV, per germline (reference sequence). The CDR3 has 14 residues. The chain's CDR3 is CASTLAGRLNEQFF. The CDR3 DNA is TGTGCCAGCACCTTAGCGGGGAGACTCAATGAGCAGTTCTTC.